These 24 T cell receptor beta chains came from one sample sequenced in a study of molecular identifiers for immune sequencing clone quantification. TCRdb re-called the PCR reads with MiXCR, one entry per CDR3 protein. The table lists 40,000 or so distinct CDR3 sequences, 15% to 20% of them singletons. The specimen was naive CD8+ T cells from blood, with Jurkat cell RNA spiked in. The subset here: FACS-sorted CD8+CD4-CCR7+CD45RA+ naive T cells. The receptors shown here come from a human donor in good health. Some libraries in this study had Jurkat cell RNA spiked in.

This clonotype was seen many times. V usage is TRBV5-4 and J usage is TRBJ2-3; perhaps TRBD1 as D (6 bases). The length of the CDR3 is 15 residues. The germline CDR1 and CDR2 sequences are SGHNT and YYREEE (reference sequence). The germline V and J ends were trimmed by 1 base and 2 bases, with 11 bases remaining between them. CDR3 sequence (DNA): TGTGCCAGCAGCTTGTGGCAGGGGCACACAGATACGCAGTATTTT. It yields the protein CASSLWQGHTDTQYF.

This clonotype was seen many times. The gene calls are TRBV7-8 and TRBJ1-5; D perhaps matches TRBD1 (5 bases). CDR3 length: 18 amino acids. V shed 5 bases and J shed 0 bases, with 20 bases lying between them. Germline-derived CDR1 and CDR2 are SGHVS and FQNEAQ. The CDR3 DNA sequence: TGTGCCAGCAGCGGGAATTATAACACAGGCCATAGCAATCAGCCCCAGCATTTT. Translating it yields CASSGNYNTGHSNQPQHF.

This clonotype was counted ten times or more. J is TRBJ2-5 and V is TRBV12-3 or TRBV12-4, with 10 bases matching TRBD2. This CDR3 is built from 18 residues. The V gene end was trimmed by 7 bases and the J gene end by 0 bases; junction bases not matched to a gene: 14. CDR3 DNA: TGTGCCAGCACCTTGAATACTGTAGCGGGGGGATACCAAGAGACCCAGTACTTC. Translation gives CASTLNTVAGGYQETQYF.

The chain joins TRBV30 to TRBJ2-7; a weak D match, TRBD1 (5 bases). CDR3 length: 12 residues. Germline CDR1 reads GTSNPN; CDR2 reads SVGIG (reference sequence). Trimming cost V 5 bases and J 6 bases, with 14 bases left between them. CDR3 DNA: TGTGCCTGGGGAGACAGTTGGGTCGAGCAGTACTTC. This encodes CAWGDSWVEQYF.

In this sample, this clonotype turned up many times. The V and J genes are TRBV4-3 and TRBJ2-7, with TRBD2 matching 7 bases. Germline assignment: CDR1 LGHNA and CDR2 YSLEER. There are 15 residues in the CDR3. Trimming at V came to 4 bases and at J to 5 bases, leaving 11 bases not matched to a gene. The CDR3: CASSLNGAGGNEQYF. The CDR3 DNA reads as TGCGCCAGCAGCCTAAACGGAGCCGGGGGGAACGAGCAGTACTTC.

This clonotype is medium-sized (0.01 to 0.1%). V usage is TRBV28 and J usage is TRBJ2-7, with D possibly called TRBD1 or TRBD2 (5 bases each). CDR1 and CDR2 (germline): MDHEN, SYDVKM. The V and J ends lost 7 bases and 6 bases respectively, with 19 bases between them. This CDR3 comprises 14 residues. CDR3 protein: CASNGDPRPSEQYF. In DNA form, the CDR3 reads TGTGCCAGCAATGGGGACCCCAGGCCCTCCGAGCAGTACTTC. Full variable domain (remainder filled in from reference TRBV28 and TRBJ2-7): DVKVTQSSRYLVKRTGEKVFLECVQDMDHENMFWYRQDPGLGLRLIYFSYDVKMKEKGDIPEGYSVSREKKERFSLILESASTNQTSMYLCASNGDPRPSEQYFGPGTRLTVT.

The table lists this clonotype with many counts. The V and J genes are TRBV15 and TRBJ2-3; a weak D match, TRBD2 (6 bases). CDR1 is LNHNV and CDR2 is YYDKDF in the germline V gene (reference sequence). With 0 bases removed from V and 0 bases from J, the gap between germline ends came to 16 bases. CDR3 size: 18 residues. The CDR3 region has the DNA TGTGCCACCAGCAGAGACCCGCTTCTAGCGTCTAGCACAGATACGCAGTATTTT. Residues: CATSRDPLLASSTDTQYF.

The table lists this clonotype with many counts. V and J are TRBV4-3 and TRBJ2-2; the D call may be TRBD1 or TRBD2 (5 bases each). Germline lookup yields CDR1 LGHNA and CDR2 YSLEER. The CDR3 covers 15 residues. Trimming took off 0 bases at V and 4 bases at J, with 9 bases between the two ends. The CDR3 reads CASSQDGTTTGELFF. CDR3 nucleotide sequence: TGCGCCAGCAGCCAAGATGGGACCACCACCGGGGAGCTGTTTTTT.

This clonotype was detected many times. The chain combines TRBV27 with TRBJ2-7; the D gene is possibly TRBD1 (5 bases). The CDR3 is 13 residues long. Germline V gene sequence: CDR1 MNHEY, CDR2 SMNVEV (reference sequence). The ends were cut back, 4 bases at V and 4 bases at J, with 11 bases in the middle. In nucleotides, the CDR3 is TGTGCCAGCAGTTCCCTCGACAGTTACGAGCAGTACTTC. Protein: CASSSLDSYEQYF.

The sample holds many counts of this clonotype. The CDR3 spells CASAFSSNQPQHF. The CDR3 DNA is TGTGCCAGTGCCTTTAGTAGCAATCAGCCCCAGCATTTT. V and J are TRBV19 and TRBJ1-5; unclear D gene. With 8 bases removed from V and 0 bases from J, the gap between germline ends came to 8 bases. Germline V lookup: CDR1 LNHDA, CDR2 SQIVND (reference sequence). The CDR3 is 13 residues long.

The chain combines TRBV28 with TRBJ2-3, with D perhaps TRBD2 (5 bases). The CDR3 runs to 14 residues. Germline V CDR1 and CDR2: MDHEN, SYDVKM. V was cut by 5 bases and J by 2 bases, with 11 bases left in between. Here the CDR3 DNA reads TGTGCCAGCAGTCCAAGCGGAGTCACAGATACGCAGTATTTT. Protein sequence: CASSPSGVTDTQYF.

This clonotype has at least ten counts. V gene TRBV20-1 combines with J gene TRBJ2-7; D call uncertain. Per germline, CDR1 DFQATT and CDR2 SNEGSKA (reference sequence). This CDR3 spans 15 amino acids. The V end was cut by 1 base, the J end by 2 bases, with 15 bases between. In DNA form, the CDR3 reads TGCAGTGCTAGAGCCCTGTCGGGTGGAACCTACGAGCAGTACTTC. Amino acids: CSARALSGGTYEQYF.

Here the CDR3 reads CASGDVMNTEAFF. CDR3 nucleotides: TGTGCCAGCGGCGACGTAATGAACACTGAAGCTTTCTTT. V is TRBV9 and J is TRBJ1-1, with D hard to call. Germline lookup yields CDR1 SGDLS and CDR2 YYNGEE. The ends were cut back, 7 bases at V and 0 bases at J, with 10 bases in the middle. The CDR3 contains 13 residues.

Many counts were recorded for this clonotype. This chain joins TRBV20-1 and TRBJ1-2; D is undetermined. The CDR3 is 19 amino acids. V lost 0 bases and J lost 1, with 24 bases in between. CDR1 and CDR2 from the germline V gene are DFQATT and SNEGSKA (reference sequence). CDR3 sequence (DNA): TGCAGTGCTAGAGATATTGAGACTGGTTTACCGACCTATAACTATGGCTACACCTTC. It encodes CSARDIETGLPTYNYGYTF.

The chain combines TRBV7-9 with TRBJ2-3, with TRBD1 matching over 11 bases. The CDR3 spans 15 residues. Germline values: CDR1 SEHNR, CDR2 FQNEAQ (reference sequence). V shed 5 bases and J 5 bases; nucleotides not matched to a gene: 6. The CDR3 nucleotides read TGTGCCAGCAGCACCGGACAGGGGGCTTTAGATACGCAGTATTTT. This encodes CASSTGQGALDTQYF.

In its sample, this clonotype ranks as medium-sized. This chain joins TRBV2 and TRBJ2-3; D not certain. V lost 8 bases to trimming and J lost 6 bases, with 15 bases between them. Germline V gives CDR1 SNHLY, CDR2 FYNNEI. The CDR3 sequence is 13 residues long. CDR3 in amino acids: CASDPLSSDTQYF. The CDR3 DNA sequence: TGTGCCAGCGATCCACTTTCGTCGGATACGCAGTATTTT.

There are many counts of this clonotype. The chain links TRBV7-9 to TRBJ1-6, with D maybe TRBD1 (5 bases). V lost 2 bases to trimming and J lost 8 bases, with 16 bases between them. The V gene's germline CDR1 is SEHNR and CDR2 FQNEAQ (reference sequence). CDR3 length equals 16 residues. The CDR3 coding sequence is TGTGCCAGCAGCTTAAGTATCGGGGTAGGGGATTCACCCCTCCACTTT. Amino acids: CASSLSIGVGDSPLHF. The complete variable domain, with remaining parts taken from reference TRBV7-9 and TRBJ1-6, reads DTGVSQNPRHKITKRGQNVTFRCDPISEHNRLYWYRQTLGQGPEFLTYFQNEAQLEKSRLLSDRFSAERPKGSFSTLEIQRTEQGDSAMYLCASSLSIGVGDSPLHFGNGTRLTVT.

This clonotype was observed at least ten times. This chain links TRBV7-9 with TRBJ2-3; D may be TRBD2 (6 bases). The V end was cut by 5 bases, the J end by 5 bases, with 20 bases between. The germline V gene encodes CDR1 SEHNR and CDR2 FQNEAQ (reference sequence). The CDR3 runs to 16 residues. CDR3: CASSQGRTGVGDTQYF. CDR3 sequence (DNA): TGTGCCAGCAGCCAAGGGAGGACGGGAGTGGGAGATACGCAGTATTTT. Looking up the rest from reference TRBV7-9 and TRBJ2-3 gives the full variable domain: DTGVSQNPRHKITKRGQNVTFRCDPISEHNRLYWYRQTLGQGPEFLTYFQNEAQLEKSRLLSDRFSAERPKGSFSTLEIQRTEQGDSAMYLCASSQGRTGVGDTQYFGPGTRLTVL.

This clonotype was seen many times. The gene calls are TRBV2 and TRBJ1-2, with D hard to call. Trimming took off 6 bases at V and 2 bases at J, with 13 bases between the two ends. Germline V gives CDR1 SNHLY, CDR2 FYNNEI. The CDR3 extends over 14 amino acids. CDR3 sequence: CASRGGAANYGYTF. In DNA form, the CDR3 reads TGTGCCAGCAGGGGCGGTGCAGCCAACTATGGCTACACCTTC. The full variable domain, with the rest looked up from reference TRBV2 and TRBJ1-2, is EPEVTQTPSHQVTQMGQEVILRCVPISNHLYFYWYRQILGQKVEFLVSFYNNEISEKSEIFDDQFSVERPDGSNFTLKIRSTKLEDSAMYFCASRGGAANYGYTFGSGTRLTVV.

This clonotype was picked up many times. The CDR3 bases are TGTGCCAGTAGTGGGTGGAGACTAGCGGTAGATACGCAGTATTTT. The encoded protein is CASSGWRLAVDTQYF. The genes are TRBV19 and TRBJ2-3; 9 nucleotides line up with TRBD2. J was trimmed by 5 bases and V by 5 bases; bases with no gene match: 8. CDR3 size: 15 residues. Germline V gene data show CDR1 as LNHDA and CDR2 as SQIVND (reference sequence). Filled out from reference TRBV19 and TRBJ2-3, the complete variable domain reads DGGITQSPKYLFRKEGQNVTLSCEQNLNHDAMYWYRQDPGQGLRLIYYSQIVNDFQKGDIAEGYSVSREKKESFPLTVTSAQKNPTAFYLCASSGWRLAVDTQYFGPGTRLTVL.

Comment on this clonotype: A much bigger clone sits one base away, suggesting this may be a read error. The V gene is TRBV6-1, the J gene TRBJ1-2, with a weak D call TRBD1 (6 bases). The CDR3 loop spans 11 amino acids. V was cut by 9 bases and J by 6 bases, with 11 bases left in between. CDR1 MNHNS and CDR2 SASEGT come from the germline V gene. The CDR3 DNA is TGTGCCAGTCAGGGGATGGATGGCTACACCTTC. Its translation: CASQGMDGYTF.

A single count supports this clonotype. The chain joins TRBV29-1 to TRBJ2-2; D unresolved. Germline V lookup: CDR1 SQVTM, CDR2 ANQGSEA. Trimming took 4 bases from V and 0 from J, leaving 6 bases between them. The CDR3 is 13 amino acids. The CDR3 DNA is TGCAGCGTTGTTCAGGCGAACACCGGGGAGCTGTTTTTT. Protein product: CSVVQANTGELFF.

This clonotype was found many times. The V and J genes are TRBV20-1 and TRBJ2-1; 8 bases are shared with TRBD2. After removal of 4 bases from V and 4 bases from J, the junction contained 9 bases not matched to a gene. Germline assignment: CDR1 DFQATT and CDR2 SNEGSKA (reference sequence). The CDR3 spans 15 residues. CDR3 coding DNA: TGCAGTGCTATTGTGTCCGGGAGGGCTTACAATGAGCAGTTCTTC. This translates into CSAIVSGRAYNEQFF.

This clonotype was seen ten or more times. The chain has TRBV7-9 and TRBJ1-5; possible D gene TRBD1, 6 bases. Trimming pared 1 base from V and 5 bases from J, leaving 18 bases between. From germline, CDR1 is SEHNR and CDR2 FQNEAQ (reference sequence). This CDR3 region has 17 residues. The CDR3 reads CASSLDERTGQDQPQHF. The CDR3 DNA is TGTGCCAGCAGCTTAGATGAACGAACAGGGCAAGATCAGCCCCAGCATTTT.